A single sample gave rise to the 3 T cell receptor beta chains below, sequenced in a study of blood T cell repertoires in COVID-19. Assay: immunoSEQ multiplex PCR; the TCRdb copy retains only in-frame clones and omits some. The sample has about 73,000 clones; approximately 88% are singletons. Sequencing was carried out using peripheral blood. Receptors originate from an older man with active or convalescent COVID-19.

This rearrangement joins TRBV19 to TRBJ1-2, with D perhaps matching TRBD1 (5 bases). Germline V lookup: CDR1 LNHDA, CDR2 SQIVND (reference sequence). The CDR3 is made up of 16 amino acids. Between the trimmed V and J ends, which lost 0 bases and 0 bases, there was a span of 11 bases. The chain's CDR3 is CASSIDLSTANYGYTF. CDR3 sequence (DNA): TGTGCCAGTAGTATAGATCTATCGACAGCTAACTATGGCTACACCTTC.

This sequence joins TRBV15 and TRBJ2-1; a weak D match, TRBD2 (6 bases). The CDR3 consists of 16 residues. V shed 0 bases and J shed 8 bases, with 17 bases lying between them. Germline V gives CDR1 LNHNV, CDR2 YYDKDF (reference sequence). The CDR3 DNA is TGTGCCACCAGCAGAGATGAGTCGGGAGACAGATATGAGCAGTTCTTC. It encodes CATSRDESGDRYEQFF.

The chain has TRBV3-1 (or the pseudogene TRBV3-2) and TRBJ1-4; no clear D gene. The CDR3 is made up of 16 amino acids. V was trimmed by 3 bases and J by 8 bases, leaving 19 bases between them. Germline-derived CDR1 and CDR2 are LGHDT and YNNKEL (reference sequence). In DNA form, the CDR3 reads TGTGCCAGCAGCCACCGACCGGGTCCCCGGGGAGAAAAACTGTTTTTT. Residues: CASSHRPGPRGEKLFF.